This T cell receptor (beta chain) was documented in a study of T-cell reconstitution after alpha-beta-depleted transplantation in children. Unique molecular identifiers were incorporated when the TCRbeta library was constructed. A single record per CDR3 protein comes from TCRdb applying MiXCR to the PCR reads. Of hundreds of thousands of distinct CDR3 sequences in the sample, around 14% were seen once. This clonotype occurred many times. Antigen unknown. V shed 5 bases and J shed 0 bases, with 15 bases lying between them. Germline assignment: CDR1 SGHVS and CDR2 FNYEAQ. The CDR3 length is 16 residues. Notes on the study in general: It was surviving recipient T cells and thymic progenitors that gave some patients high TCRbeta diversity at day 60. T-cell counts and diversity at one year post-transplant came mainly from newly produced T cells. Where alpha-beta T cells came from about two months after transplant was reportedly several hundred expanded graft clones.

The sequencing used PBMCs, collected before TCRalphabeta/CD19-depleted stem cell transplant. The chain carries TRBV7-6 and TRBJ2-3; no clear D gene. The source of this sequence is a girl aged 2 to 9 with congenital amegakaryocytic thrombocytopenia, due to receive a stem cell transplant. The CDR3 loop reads CASSHQHGVSTDTQYF. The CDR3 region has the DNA TGTGCCAGCAGCCACCAGCATGGGGTCAGCACAGATACGCAGTATTTT.